This TCR beta chain was profiled in a study of T-cell reconstitution after alpha-beta-depleted transplantation in children. CDR1 and CDR2 from the germline V gene are MDHEN and SYDVKM. This CDR3 comprises 13 residues. Trimming removed 7 bases at V and 0 bases at J, with 6 bases between. Unique molecular identifiers were used in preparing the TCRbeta library. In TCRdb, the PCR reads were re-called with MiXCR into one record per CDR3 protein. The sample carries about 610,000 distinct CDR3 sequences, roughly a tenth recorded once. This sample comprised PBMCs from the stem cell graft donor, obtained from the stem cell graft. This receptor was obtained from a human donor who donated a stem cell graft to a child with acute myeloid leukemia. V gene TRBV28 combines with J gene TRBJ1-4; the D is unclear. The CDR3 is CASTRTTNEKLFF. CDR3 nucleotide sequence: TGTGCCAGCACCAGGACAACTAATGAAAAACTGTTTTTT.